Listed here are 13 T cell receptor beta chains from one sample, sequenced in a study of vaccination effects on CD4 cells after COVID-19. Antigen-specific CD4+ T cells were expanded (with viral peptide pools) by the ViraFEST assay ahead of sequencing. Subsequent to less than eleven days of culture, CD4+ T cells were isolated. As their vaccination, participants received two doses of either BNT162b2 or mRNA-1273. Their antigen targets remain unknown. Here immunoSEQ multiplex PCR was the method, and the copy in TCRdb shows in-frame clones only, minus some. Of tens of thousands of clones in the sample, 74% were seen once. The sequencing used CD4+ T cells from PBMCs cultured with HCoV-OC43 spike peptides, collected after COVID-19 vaccination. Subset defined: HCoV-OC43 spike overlapping peptide pool stimulation. Receptors originate from a human donor who received a COVID-19 vaccine.

The chain couples TRBV6-5 to TRBJ1-2; tentative D call: TRBD1 (6 bases). Germline V gene data show CDR1 as MNHEY and CDR2 as SVGAGI. Trimming took 6 bases from V and 6 from J, leaving 17 bases between them. The CDR3 is made up of 14 amino acids. CDR3 coding DNA: TGTGCCAGCAGCCCCGGGCTCCCAGGGGATGGCTACACCTTC. This gives the protein CASSPGLPGDGYTF.

This chain links TRBV2 with TRBJ2-7; D may correspond to TRBD1 or TRBD2 (5 bases each). Per germline, CDR1 SNHLY and CDR2 FYNNEI. Trimming left V 7 bases short and J 6 bases short, with 13 bases between. The CDR3 covers 12 residues. The CDR3 DNA follows: TGTGCCAGCAACCCCATAGGGACCGAGCAGTACTTC. Its translation: CASNPIGTEQYF.

V gene TRBV18 combines with J gene TRBJ1-2; D gene uncertain. The CDR3 covers 13 residues. V dropped 4 bases and J dropped 8 bases, with 14 bases sitting between them. Per the germline V gene, CDR1 is KGHSH and CDR2 is LQKENI. The CDR3 sequence is CASSQTSAGGYTF. CDR3 sequence (DNA): TGTGCCAGCTCACAGACATCTGCGGGCGGCTACACCTTC.

Only one count was recorded for this clone. The rearrangement joins TRBV6-5 to TRBJ2-1, with D unclear. The V end was cut by 2 bases, the J end by 6 bases, with 8 bases between. CDR1 MNHEY and CDR2 SVGAGI come from the germline V gene. The CDR3 extends over 13 amino acids. This chain's CDR3 is CASSYVASNEQFF. As DNA, the CDR3 is TGTGCCAGCAGTTACGTGGCTAGCAATGAGCAGTTCTTC.

The chain links TRBV11-2 to TRBJ2-7, with TRBD2 matching over 9 bases. Germline V gene lookup returns CDR1 SGHAT and CDR2 FQNNGV. The CDR3 totals 16 residues. V gave up 0 bases and J gave up 3 bases; unmatched junction bases: 6. The CDR3 reads CASSLELAGPDYEQYF. CDR3 bases: TGTGCCAGCAGCTTAGAGCTAGCGGGGCCCGACTACGAGCAGTACTTC.

The rearrangement links TRBV5-1 to TRBJ1-5; D unclear. CDR3 length: 14 amino acids. The germline V gene encodes CDR1 SGHRS and CDR2 YFSETQ. Trimming removed 0 bases at V and 0 bases at J, with 4 bases between. The CDR3 DNA is TGCGCCAGCAGCTTGGCCGGTAGCAATCAGCCCCAGCATTTT. It specifies CASSLAGSNQPQHF.

CDR3: CASSSWTGSYNEQFF. CDR3 coding DNA: TGTGCCAGCAGCTCCTGGACAGGGTCCTACAATGAGCAGTTCTTC. The gene calls are TRBV7-9 and TRBJ2-1; TRBD1 aligns across 8 bases. Germline V gene data show CDR1 as SEHNR and CDR2 as FQNEAQ (reference sequence). The J segment lost 1 base and the V segment lost 4 bases, leaving 3 bases of the junction unmatched. The CDR3 has 15 residues. The whole variable domain, remainder taken from reference TRBV7-9 and TRBJ2-1, is DTGVSQNPRHKITKRGQNVTFRCDPISEHNRLYWYRQTLGQGPEFLTYFQNEAQLEKSRLLSDRFSAERPKGSFSTLEIQRTEQGDSAMYLCASSSWTGSYNEQFFGPGTRLTVL.

This clone was detected a few times. This chain joins TRBV5-1 and TRBJ2-1; D ambiguous. CDR1 and CDR2 from the germline V gene are SGHRS and YFSETQ. The CDR3 extends over 12 amino acids. V was shortened by 7 bases and J by 3 bases, with 8 bases between the two germline ends. The CDR3, as DNA: TGCGCCAGCGGAACGGACTACAATGAGCAGTTCTTC. Its translation is CASGTDYNEQFF.

This clone was picked up a small number of times. The chain recombines TRBV18 with TRBJ2-1; D not certain. The V end lost 6 bases, the J end lost 0 bases, and 12 bases lay between the germline ends. CDR3 length equals 15 residues. Germline CDR1 KGHSH, CDR2 LQKENI. The CDR3 spells CASSPTKISYNEQFF. The DNA for the CDR3 is TGTGCCAGCTCCCCCACGAAAATCTCCTACAATGAGCAGTTCTTC.

This sequence joins TRBV7-7 and TRBJ2-5, with D maybe TRBD1 (5 bases). V gave up 5 bases and J gave up 4 bases, with 14 bases separating them. Germline CDR1 SSHAT, CDR2 FNYEAQ (reference sequence). The CDR3 extends over 14 amino acids. The CDR3 is CASSQTPGLETQYF. CDR3 coding DNA: TGTGCCAGCAGCCAAACCCCAGGGTTAGAGACCCAGTACTTC.

This chain links TRBV2 with TRBJ1-6, with D possibly matching TRBD1 (5 bases). Trimming removed 1 base from V and 7 bases from J, with 11 bases in between. The CDR3 loop spans 15 amino acids. In germline, CDR1 is SNHLY, CDR2 FYNNEI. CDR3 DNA: TGTGCCAGCAGTGAAGTCAGGGCCTGGAATTCACCCCTCCACTTT. It codes for CASSEVRAWNSPLHF. Based on the CDR3 plus reference TRBV2 and TRBJ1-6, the full variable domain is EPEVTQTPSHQVTQMGQEVILRCVPISNHLYFYWYRQILGQKVEFLVSFYNNEISEKSEIFDDQFSVERPDGSNFTLKIRSTKLEDSAMYFCASSEVRAWNSPLHFGNGTRLTVT.

This clone has only a few counts. V usage is TRBV18 and J usage is TRBJ2-7; maybe TRBD1 (6 bases). The length of the CDR3 is 14 residues. Between the trimmed V and J ends, which lost 1 base and 5 bases, there was a span of 12 bases. The germline CDR1 and CDR2 sequences are KGHSH and LQKENI. In nucleotides, the CDR3 is TGTGCCAGCTCACCACAGGGGGTTGGCAACGAGCAGTACTTC. Its translation is CASSPQGVGNEQYF.

The rearrangement joins TRBV5-4 to TRBJ1-3, with 7 bases lining up with TRBD1. V lost 3 bases to trimming and J lost 0 bases; unmatched junction nucleotides: 9. Germline V CDR1 and CDR2: SGHNT, YYREEE (reference sequence). CDR3 length equals 17 residues. CDR3 DNA: TGTGCCAGCAGCTCGGGGACAGCGAGTTTCTCTGGAAACACCATATATTTT. Its protein product is CASSSGTASFSGNTIYF.